This T cell receptor (beta chain) was recovered during a study of blood T cell repertoires in COVID-19. Study details: Donors in the United States, Italy and Spain gave samples during acute or convalescent COVID-19. PBMCs, B-cell-depleted T cells, or T cells provided the cDNA or gDNA that made up the material.

The CDR3 consists of 12 residues. Germline V gene lookup returns CDR1 GTSNPN and CDR2 SVGIG (reference sequence). Trimming took off 2 bases at V and 6 bases at J, with 7 bases between the two ends. In the original analysis: The authors estimated nucleated cell counts from reference gene primer amplification. Assay used: immunoSEQ multiplex PCR; TCRdb lists only in-frame clones, some missing. V, J and clone size are those of that table, while D and trimming were read from the DNA. The sample records tens of thousands of clones, roughly 85% being singletons. This clone was observed once. The sequence derives from a woman in her seventies in a cohort sampled during active COVID-19. The sample comprised peripheral blood. The J gene is TRBJ2-2, the V gene TRBV30; D is ambiguous. The CDR3: CAWSPVSGELFF. The CDR3 region has the DNA TGTGCCTGGAGTCCTGTCTCCGGGGAGCTGTTTTTT.